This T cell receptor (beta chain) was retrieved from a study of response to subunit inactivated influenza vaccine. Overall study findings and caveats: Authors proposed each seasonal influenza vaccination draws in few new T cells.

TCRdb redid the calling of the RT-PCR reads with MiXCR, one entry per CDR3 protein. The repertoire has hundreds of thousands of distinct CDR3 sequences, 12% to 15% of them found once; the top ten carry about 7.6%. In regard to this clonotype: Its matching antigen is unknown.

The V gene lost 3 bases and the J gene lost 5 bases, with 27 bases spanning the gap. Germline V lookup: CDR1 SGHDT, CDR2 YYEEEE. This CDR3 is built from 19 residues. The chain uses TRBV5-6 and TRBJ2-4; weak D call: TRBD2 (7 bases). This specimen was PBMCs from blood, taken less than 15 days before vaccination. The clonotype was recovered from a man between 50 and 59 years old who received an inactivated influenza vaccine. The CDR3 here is CASSSGATSQKHSENIQYF. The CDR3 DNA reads TGTGCCAGCAGCTCGGGGGCGACTAGCCAAAAACATTCCGAAAACATTCAGTACTTC.